Listed below are T cell receptor beta chains from one sample, sequenced in a study of breast tumors, draining lymph nodes, adjacent tissues. Using its own MiXCR run on the multiplex PCR reads, TCRdb lists one record per CDR3 protein. The table includes 150,000 to 200,000 distinct CDR3 sequences, more than 25% detected once. Sequencing input: axillary lymph node tissue. Receptors originate from a female donor with breast cancer. Some clones in this sample may be carry-over from other donors' samples. Each CDR3 is given with its conserved first and last residue. A D gene is named only where the DNA matches it firmly. Only some rows state a clone size, as once, few, many or a class for expanded clones.

d_call j_call clone_size v_call cdr3_nt cdr3_aa
NA TRBJ2-7 many TRBV20-1 TGCAGTGCTAGAGAAATTATGGGGGGCAGATCCTACGAGCAGTACTTC CSAREIMGGRSYEQYF
NA TRBJ1-5 NA TRBV6-2/TRBV6-3 TGTACCAGCAGTCACGCCTCAGGGGGCAATCAGCCCCAGCATTTT CTSSHASGGNQPQHF
TRBD2 TRBJ2-7 many TRBV7-2 TGTGCCAGCAGCTTAGGTACACTAGCGGGGGCCTACGAGCAGTACTTC CASSLGTLAGAYEQYF
TRBD1 TRBJ1-6 NA TRBV7-9 TGTGCCAGCAGCCCTCGGGGACAGGGGGTATGCTCACCCCTCCACTTT CASSPRGQGVCSPLHF
NA TRBJ2-3 many TRBV15 TGTGCCACCAGCTCACTATCCACAGATACGCAGTATTTT CATSSLSTDTQYF
NA TRBJ1-1 few TRBV30 TGTGCCTGGAGTGTACTAGGGGCTGAAGCTTTCTTT CAWSVLGAEAFF
NA TRBJ2-7 many TRBV6-1 TGTGCCAGCAATGGACAAATCTACGAGCAGTACTTC CASNGQIYEQYF
NA TRBJ1-4 many TRBV30 TGTGCCTGGAGTGTTTCCAGCCAGATTAAACTGTTTTTT CAWSVSSQIKLFF
NA TRBJ1-3 many TRBV4-3 TGCGCCAGCAGCCAAGATCCAGCCTCTGGAAACACCATATATTTT CASSQDPASGNTIYF
NA TRBJ2-6 NA TRBV5-1 TGCGCCAGCAGCCAGGCACAGGGACCCGGGGGCGACGTCCTGACTTTC CASSQAQGPGGDVLTF
NA TRBJ1-2 NA TRBV29-1 TGCAGCAGCCAAGGGGTCGGGCAAGAAGGCTACACCTTC CSSQGVGQEGYTF
NA TRBJ2-7 many TRBV5-6 TGTGCCAGCAGCCCACCAGCCGTTCCCGAGCAGTACTTC CASSPPAVPEQYF
TRBD1 TRBJ1-2 NA TRBV20-1 TGCAGTGCTCCTTCCGGGACAGACTATGGCTACTATGGCTACACCTTC CSAPSGTDYGYYGYTF
NA TRBJ1-6 NA TRBV9 TGTGCCAGCAGCGAGGGGCAGCCAGGTTCACCCCTCCACTTT CASSEGQPGSPLHF
NA TRBJ2-7 many TRBV6-5 TGTGCCAGCAGTCACTCGAGTAGGGGGAGCTCCTACGAGCAGTACTTC CASSHSSRGSSYEQYF
NA TRBJ1-1 NA TRBV7-2 TGTGCCAGCAGTCTACCGTTCCCTCGGGGCACTGAAGCTTTCTTT CASSLPFPRGTEAFF
TRBD1 TRBJ2-1 many TRBV20-1 TGCAGTCACCGGGACAGGGGGTACAATGAGCAGTTCTTC CSHRDRGYNEQFF
NA TRBJ2-7 many TRBV19 TGTGCCAGTAGCATCGGTAGGGCTGGTTACGAGCAGTACTTC CASSIGRAGYEQYF
NA TRBJ2-2 many TRBV19 TGTGCCAGTAGCGCCGAGGTCCTAGCCGCCGGGGAGCTGTTTTTT CASSAEVLAAGELFF
TRBD1 TRBJ2-7 few TRBV28 TGTGCCAGCATTCCTATGGGAAGGGGGCCCTCCTACGAGCAGTACTTC CASIPMGRGPSYEQYF
NA TRBJ1-2 many TRBV4-3 TGCGCCAGCAGCCAAGAGCAAGAATTGGACGGGCGGCATGGCTACACCTTC CASSQEQELDGRHGYTF
TRBD1 TRBJ1-6 many TRBV6-5 TGTGCCAGCAGTTACTCGTTCGCAGGGGGCTATAATTCACCCCTCCACTTT CASSYSFAGGYNSPLHF
TRBD2 TRBJ2-7 many TRBV10-3 TGTGCCATCAGGGAGACTAGCGGGGTCTCCTACGAGCAGTACTTC CAIRETSGVSYEQYF
NA TRBJ2-2 many TRBV20-1 TGCAGTGCTAGCGACAGAAAAAACACCGGGGAGCTGTTTTTT CSASDRKNTGELFF
NA TRBJ1-1 many TRBV6-6 TGTGCCAGCAGTTTACGAGGCGTTGAAGCTTTCTTT CASSLRGVEAFF
NA TRBJ1-5 many TRBV20-1 TGCAGTGCTAGTGTTTCTGGGCAGCCCCAGCATTTT CSASVSGQPQHF
NA TRBJ1-2 many TRBV15 TGTGCCACCAGCAGAGTCGAGCACTATGGCTACACCTTC CATSRVEHYGYTF
NA TRBJ2-5 many TRBV9 TGTGCCAGCAGCGCCGGTAGCAGGTACTCGTACCAAGAGACCCAGTACTTC CASSAGSRYSYQETQYF
TRBD2 TRBJ2-3 many TRBV7-2 TGTGCCAGCAGGGCGGGGGGGACAGATACGCAGTATTTT CASRAGGTDTQYF
NA TRBJ2-6 many TRBV6-4 TGTGCCAGCCGCACCGATTCTGGGGCCAACGTCCTGACTTTC CASRTDSGANVLTF
NA TRBJ2-7 few TRBV28 TGTGCCAGCAGCCAGATCCCGGGCCCTGGGTGGGAGCAGTACTTC CASSQIPGPGWEQYF
NA TRBJ1-2 many TRBV10-2 TGCGCCAGCAGTGAAAGGGGCCGTGGGGGCTACACCTTC CASSERGRGGYTF
TRBD1 TRBJ1-5 NA TRBV6-2/TRBV6-3 TGTGCCAGCAGTACCCGGGGACAGGGTTTAGGTCAGCCCCAGCATTTT CASSTRGQGLGQPQHF
NA TRBJ1-4 many TRBV7-9 TGTGCCAGCAGCCGACTCAGGCCAACTAATGAAAAACTGTTTTTT CASSRLRPTNEKLFF
TRBD2 TRBJ2-3 many TRBV7-6 TGTGCCAGCAGCACCGTAGCGGGGGCGCACACAGATACGCAGTATTTT CASSTVAGAHTDTQYF
TRBD2 TRBJ2-3 many TRBV2 TGTGCCAGCAGTGAAGTGGGGGGGGGGACTGATACGCAGTATTTT CASSEVGGGTDTQYF
TRBD1 TRBJ2-7 NA TRBV4-3 TGCGCCAGCAGCCTACCGGGACAGGGGACCTACGAGCAGTACTTC CASSLPGQGTYEQYF
TRBD2 TRBJ2-7 many TRBV10-3 TGTGCCATCAGCGAACTAGCGAAGTCAAACGAGCAGTACTTC CAISELAKSNEQYF
TRBD2 TRBJ2-7 many TRBV11-2 TGTGCCAGCAGCCGTCTAGCGGGGGGGACCTACGAGCAGTACTTC CASSRLAGGTYEQYF
TRBD1 TRBJ2-7 NA TRBV27 TGTGCCAGCAGTCCGCTCGGGGCAGGGGGCTTTCGCGAGCAGTACTTC CASSPLGAGGFREQYF
NA TRBJ1-5 many TRBV28 TGTGCCAGCAGCCCCCATGGGGAGGGGAGACAGCCCCAGCATTTT CASSPHGEGRQPQHF
NA TRBJ2-5 NA TRBV29-1 TGCAGCGTTCCCGATCTATACCAAGAGACCCAGTACTTC CSVPDLYQETQYF
TRBD1 TRBJ1-2 many TRBV19 TGTGCCAGTAGTCCCCGGGACAGGCGATATGGCTACACCTTC CASSPRDRRYGYTF
TRBD1 TRBJ1-4 many TRBV4-3 TGCGCCAGCAGCCAAGAGCCGACAGGGAGTGCAACTAATGAAAAACTGTTTTTT CASSQEPTGSATNEKLFF
NA TRBJ1-2 NA TRBV29-1 TGCAGCGTTGACGTGGGTGGGGGGTATGGCTACACCTTC CSVDVGGGYGYTF
NA TRBJ1-5 many TRBV30 TGTGCCTGGAGTGTAAGTAATCAGCCCCAGCATTTT CAWSVSNQPQHF
NA TRBJ2-1 many TRBV15 TGTGCCACCAACGGGCAGGGGGAGCAGTTCTTC CATNGQGEQFF
NA TRBJ1-5 many TRBV19 TGTGCCAGTAGCATCGGGGCGGGGAGGAGCAATCAGCCCCAGCATTTT CASSIGAGRSNQPQHF
TRBD1 TRBJ2-7 many TRBV6-5 TGTGCCAGCAGTCACTCCGACAGGGCATCCTACGAGCAGTACTTC CASSHSDRASYEQYF